This entry is about one T cell receptor beta chain. Antigen: not known. Construction of TCR beta libraries relied on iRepertoire HTBI primers and on Arm-PCR targeting CDR3 regions. TCRdb redid the calling of the multiplex PCR reads with MiXCR, one entry per CDR3 protein. Among fewer than 400,000 distinct CDR3 sequences, roughly a fifth were seen once, and the ten largest hold around 30%. The sample is drawn from a study of regulatory T cells in long-lasting Graves disease. Study-level results: TRBV28 was favored in persistent disease, as were TRBJ1-2 and TRBJ2-5. Sharing of public clonotypes was greater in persistent patients (2,741) than in new patients (roughly 880). Compared with new cases, persistent Graves' patients showed reduced TCR diversity.

Time point given: persistent/refractory GD, antithyroid drugs over 5 years with positive TRAb. With RNA extracted from PBMCs as input, the TCR library was made. Tubes containing EDTA received approximately 8.7 milliliters of drawn peripheral blood. The V and J ends lost 2 bases and 6 bases, in that order; junction bases with no gene match: 2. Germline CDR1 and CDR2: SGHDT and YYEEEE. The CDR3 is 12 residues long. This specimen consisted of peripheral blood mononuclear cells (PBMCs), obtained when the disease was refractory, from a patient treated with antithyroid drugs. The rearrangement links TRBV5-6 to TRBJ2-7; 7 nucleotides align to TRBD2. The clonotype was recovered from a female donor with Graves disease. CDR3 protein: CASSFPSGEQYF. The CDR3 DNA reads TGTGCCAGCAGCTTCCCTAGCGGCGAGCAGTACTTC.